This passage covers 6 T cell receptor beta chains from one sample sequenced in a study of shared clonotypes between healthy human individuals. The protocol was immunoSEQ multiplex PCR, while the TCRdb copy is restricted to in-frame clones and leaves out a portion. The sample has under 1,100,000 clones; approximately 76% are singletons. The sequencing sample was made of memory CD4+ T cells sorted from blood. Subset described: CD45RA-negative fraction. All receptors come from a man between 18 and 29 years old in good health.

The chain employs TRBV29-1 and TRBJ2-2; 10 nucleotides align to TRBD1. The CDR3 runs 14 residues. V dropped 6 bases and J dropped 7; count of bases not matched to a gene: 8. Looked up from germline, CDR1 is SQVTM and CDR2 is ANQGSEA. CDR3: CSVPETGGYGELFF. CDR3 coding DNA: TGCAGCGTCCCCGAGACAGGGGGCTACGGGGAGCTGTTTTTT.

The chain uses TRBV7-8 and TRBJ2-6; D may be TRBD1 or TRBD2 (5 bases each). Between the trimmed V and J ends, which lost 2 bases and 0 bases, there was a span of 8 bases. Germline V gene lookup returns CDR1 SGHVS and CDR2 FQNEAQ. There are 16 residues in the CDR3. The CDR3 region is CASSLTGGSGANVLTF. Here the CDR3 DNA reads TGTGCCAGCAGCTTAACTGGGGGCTCTGGGGCCAACGTCCTGACTTTC.

This clone was seen just once. The chain has TRBV4-1 and TRBJ1-1, with D perhaps TRBD1 (5 bases). Germline CDR1 and CDR2: MGHRA and YSYEKL. This CDR3 is built from 16 residues. V lost 0 bases and J 0 bases, leaving 11 bases between the germline ends. For the CDR3, the DNA is TGCGCCAGCAGCCAAGAGGGGCAGGGTATGAACACTGAAGCTTTCTTT. Protein sequence: CASSQEGQGMNTEAFF.

This clone was detected a few times. CDR3 in DNA: TGTGCCAGCTCCCCTGAGGGGTATCGAAACACCATATATTTT. It yields the protein CASSPEGYRNTIYF. This sequence joins TRBV18 and TRBJ1-3; D may be TRBD1 (5 bases). Germline assignment: CDR1 KGHSH and CDR2 LQKENI. V shed 6 bases and J shed 5 bases, with 14 bases lying between them. The CDR3 covers 14 residues.

This clone was detected a few times. This chain uses TRBV28 with TRBJ2-7; possibly TRBD1 for D (7 bases). Germline-derived CDR1 and CDR2 are MDHEN and SYDVKM. V was clipped by 4 bases and J by 9 bases, with 13 bases between them. This CDR3 spans 12 amino acids. In nucleotides, the CDR3 is TGTGCCAGCAGTTACCAGGGGGGAGGGCAGTACTTC. As protein: CASSYQGGGQYF.

The chain joins TRBV6-1 to TRBJ1-4, with D hard to call. Germline-derived CDR1 and CDR2 are MNHNS and SASEGT. Trimming took off 6 bases at V and 3 bases at J, with 14 bases between the two ends. CDR3 length equals 15 residues. The CDR3 bases are TGTGCCAGCAGATGGTCAGTCGTGCCTAATGAAAAACTGTTTTTT. It yields the protein CASRWSVVPNEKLFF.